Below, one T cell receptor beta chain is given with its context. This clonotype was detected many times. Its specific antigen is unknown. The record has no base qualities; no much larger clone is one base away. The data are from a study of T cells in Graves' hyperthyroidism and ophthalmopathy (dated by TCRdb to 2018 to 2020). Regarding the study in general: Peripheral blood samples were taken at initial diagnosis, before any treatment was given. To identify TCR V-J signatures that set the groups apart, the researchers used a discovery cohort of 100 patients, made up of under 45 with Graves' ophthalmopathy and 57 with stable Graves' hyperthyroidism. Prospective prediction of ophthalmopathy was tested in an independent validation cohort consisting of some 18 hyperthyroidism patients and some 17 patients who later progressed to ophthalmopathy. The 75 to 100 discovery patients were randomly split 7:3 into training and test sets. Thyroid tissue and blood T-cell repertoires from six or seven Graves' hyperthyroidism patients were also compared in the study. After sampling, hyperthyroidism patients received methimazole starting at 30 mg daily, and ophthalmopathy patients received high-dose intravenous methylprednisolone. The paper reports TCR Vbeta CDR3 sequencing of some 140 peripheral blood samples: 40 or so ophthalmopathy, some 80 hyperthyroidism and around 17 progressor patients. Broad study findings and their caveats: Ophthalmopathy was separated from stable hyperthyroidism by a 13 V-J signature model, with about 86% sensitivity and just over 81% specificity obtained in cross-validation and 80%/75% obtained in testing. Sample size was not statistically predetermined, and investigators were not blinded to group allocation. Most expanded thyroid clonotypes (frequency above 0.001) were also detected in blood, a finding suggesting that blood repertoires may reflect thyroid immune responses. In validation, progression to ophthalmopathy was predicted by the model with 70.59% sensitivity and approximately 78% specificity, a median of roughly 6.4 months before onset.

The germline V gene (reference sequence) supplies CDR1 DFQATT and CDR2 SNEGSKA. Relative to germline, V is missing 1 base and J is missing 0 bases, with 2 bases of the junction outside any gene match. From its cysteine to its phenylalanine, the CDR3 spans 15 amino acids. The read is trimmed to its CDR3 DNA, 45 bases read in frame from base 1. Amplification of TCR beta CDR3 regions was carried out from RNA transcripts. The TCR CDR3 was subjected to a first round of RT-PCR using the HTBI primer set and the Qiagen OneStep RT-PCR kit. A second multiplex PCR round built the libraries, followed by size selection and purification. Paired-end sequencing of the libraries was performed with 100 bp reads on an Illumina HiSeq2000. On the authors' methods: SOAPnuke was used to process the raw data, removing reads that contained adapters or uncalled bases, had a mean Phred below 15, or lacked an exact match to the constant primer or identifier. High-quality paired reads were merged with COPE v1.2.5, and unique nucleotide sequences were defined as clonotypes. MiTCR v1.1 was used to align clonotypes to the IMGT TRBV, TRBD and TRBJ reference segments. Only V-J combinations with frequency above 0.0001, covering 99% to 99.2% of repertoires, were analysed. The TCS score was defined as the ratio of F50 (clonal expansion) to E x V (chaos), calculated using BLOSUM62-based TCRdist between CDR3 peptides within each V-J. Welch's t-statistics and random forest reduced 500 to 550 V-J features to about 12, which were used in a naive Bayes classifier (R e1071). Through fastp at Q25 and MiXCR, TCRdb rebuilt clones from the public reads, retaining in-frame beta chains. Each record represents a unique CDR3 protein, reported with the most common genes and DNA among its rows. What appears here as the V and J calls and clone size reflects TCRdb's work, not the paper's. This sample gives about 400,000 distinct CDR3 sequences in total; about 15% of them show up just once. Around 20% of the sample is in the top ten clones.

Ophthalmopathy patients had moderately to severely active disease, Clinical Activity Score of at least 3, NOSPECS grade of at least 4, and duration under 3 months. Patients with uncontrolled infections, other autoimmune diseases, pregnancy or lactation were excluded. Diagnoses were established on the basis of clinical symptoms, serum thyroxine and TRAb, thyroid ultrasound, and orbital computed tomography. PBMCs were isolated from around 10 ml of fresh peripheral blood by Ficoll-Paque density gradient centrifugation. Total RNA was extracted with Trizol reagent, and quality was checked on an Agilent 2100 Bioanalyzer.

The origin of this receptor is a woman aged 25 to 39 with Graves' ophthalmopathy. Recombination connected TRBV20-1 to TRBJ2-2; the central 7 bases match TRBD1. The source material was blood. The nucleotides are TGCAGTGCTAGAGCCGGGACAGCGAACACCGGGGAGCTGTTTTTT. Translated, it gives CSARAGTANTGELFF.